This is a list of T cell receptor beta chains from one sample in a study of blood T cells in healthy people across ages. MiXCR was run by TCRdb on the 5' RACE reads, yielding one entry per CDR3 protein. The sample consists of more than 900,000 distinct CDR3 sequences, about 25% of them appearing once. The data also belong to a second study, concerning T cells of mothers and their children.

Sequences were obtained from blood. Receptors originate from a girl between 2 and 10 years old in good health. The CDR3 runs from the conserved cysteine through the conserved F or W. The order of the fields is V gene, clone size, D gene, J gene, CDR3 protein, CDR3 DNA. A D gene is named only where the DNA matches it firmly. Some rows mark clone size as missing; the rest say once, few, many or name a class of expanded clone.

v_gene: TRBV6-1
abundance: few
d_gene: NA
j_gene: TRBJ2-2
CDR3aa: CASSGQETGELFF
CDR3nt: TGTGCCAGCAGTGGACAGGAGACCGGGGAGCTGTTTTTT

v_gene: TRBV20-1
abundance: NA
d_gene: NA
j_gene: TRBJ2-1
CDR3aa: CSAPNNEQFF
CDR3nt: TGCAGCGCCCCCAACAATGAGCAGTTCTTC

v_gene: TRBV12-3/TRBV12-4
abundance: NA
d_gene: NA
j_gene: TRBJ1-1
CDR3aa: CASSLVGASNTEAFF
CDR3nt: TGTGCCAGCAGTTTAGTGGGGGCTTCGAACACTGAAGCTTTCTTT

v_gene: TRBV7-2
abundance: many
d_gene: NA
j_gene: TRBJ2-2
CDR3aa: CASSQYTGELFF
CDR3nt: TGTGCCAGCAGCCAATACACCGGGGAGCTGTTTTTT

v_gene: TRBV11-2
abundance: NA
d_gene: TRBD1
j_gene: TRBJ2-6
CDR3aa: CASSSQGALSGANVLTF
CDR3nt: TGTGCCAGCAGCTCCCAGGGGGCTCTCTCTGGGGCCAACGTCCTGACTTTC

v_gene: TRBV7-2
abundance: NA
d_gene: TRBD2
j_gene: TRBJ2-3
CDR3aa: CTSSTTSGVIDTQYF
CDR3nt: TGTACCAGCAGCACGACTAGCGGGGTAATCGATACGCAGTATTTT

v_gene: TRBV5-1
abundance: NA
d_gene: TRBD1
j_gene: TRBJ2-5
CDR3aa: CASSSSTGSEQTQYF
CDR3nt: TGCGCCAGCAGCTCCTCGACAGGGTCCGAACAGACCCAGTACTTC

v_gene: TRBV4-1
abundance: NA
d_gene: NA
j_gene: TRBJ2-3
CDR3aa: CASSQGSYPQYF
CDR3nt: TGCGCCAGCAGCCAAGGGTCCTATCCGCAGTATTTT

v_gene: TRBV2
abundance: few
d_gene: NA
j_gene: TRBJ2-1
CDR3aa: CASRADLGEQFF
CDR3nt: TGTGCCAGCAGGGCAGATCTTGGTGAGCAGTTCTTC

v_gene: TRBV11-2
abundance: few
d_gene: NA
j_gene: TRBJ2-5
CDR3aa: CASSLGWLETQYF
CDR3nt: TGTGCCAGCAGCTTAGGATGGTTGGAGACCCAGTACTTC

v_gene: TRBV7-9
abundance: many
d_gene: TRBD2
j_gene: TRBJ2-5
CDR3aa: CASSPAGEETQYF
CDR3nt: TGTGCCAGCAGCCCAGCGGGGGAAGAGACCCAGTACTTC

v_gene: TRBV15
abundance: NA
d_gene: TRBD2
j_gene: TRBJ2-7
CDR3aa: CATSRVPGGVHEQYF
CDR3nt: TGTGCCACCAGCAGAGTCCCGGGAGGGGTCCACGAGCAGTACTTC

v_gene: TRBV27
abundance: NA
d_gene: TRBD2
j_gene: TRBJ2-3
CDR3aa: CASRAGVADTQYF
CDR3nt: TGTGCCAGCAGAGCGGGAGTTGCGGATACGCAGTATTTT

v_gene: TRBV5-4
abundance: many
d_gene: NA
j_gene: TRBJ2-3
CDR3aa: CASSLDPTDTQYF
CDR3nt: TGTGCCAGCAGCTTGGATCCCACAGATACGCAGTATTTT